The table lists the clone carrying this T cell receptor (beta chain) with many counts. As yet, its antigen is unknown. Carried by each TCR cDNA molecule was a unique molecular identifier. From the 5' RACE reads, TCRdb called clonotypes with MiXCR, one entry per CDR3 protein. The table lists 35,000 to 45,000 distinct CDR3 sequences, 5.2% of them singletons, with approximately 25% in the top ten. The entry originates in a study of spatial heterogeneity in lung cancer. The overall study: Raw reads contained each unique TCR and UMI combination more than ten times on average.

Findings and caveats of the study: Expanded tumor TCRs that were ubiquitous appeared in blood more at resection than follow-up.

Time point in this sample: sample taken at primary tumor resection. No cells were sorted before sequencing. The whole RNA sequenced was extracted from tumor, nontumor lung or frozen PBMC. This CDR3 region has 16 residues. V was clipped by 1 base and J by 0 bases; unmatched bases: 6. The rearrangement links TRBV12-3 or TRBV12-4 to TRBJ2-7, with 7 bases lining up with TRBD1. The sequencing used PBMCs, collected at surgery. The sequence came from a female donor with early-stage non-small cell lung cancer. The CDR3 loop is CASSLGGQRSSYEQYF. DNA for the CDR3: TGTGCCAGCAGTTTAGGGGGACAGCGGAGCTCCTACGAGCAGTACTTC.